These T cell receptor beta chains were read from a single sample in a study of blood T cell repertoires in COVID-19. Sequencing used immunoSEQ multiplex PCR; TCRdb keeps in-frame clones, though not all of them. The sample carries about 28,000 clones, nearly 90% recorded once. The sample comprised peripheral blood. These receptors all stem from a human donor in a cohort sampled during active COVID-19. CDR3s include the opening cysteine and the closing phenylalanine or tryptophan. A D gene is named only where the DNA matches it firmly. Some rows have no size entry. The others give once, few or many, or a class for an expanded clone.

j_gene,d_gene,abundance,v_gene,CDR3aa,CDR3nt
TRBJ2-1,TRBD1,once,TRBV7-6,CASSLVVGQSNNEQFF,TGTGCCAGCAGCTTAGTGGTGGGACAGAGTAACAATGAGCAGTTCTTC
TRBJ2-3,NA,NA,TRBV10-1,CASSAEGPSTDTQYF,TGCGCCAGCAGTGCGGAGGGGCCTAGCACAGATACGCAGTATTTT
TRBJ2-1,TRBD2,NA,TRBV4-2,CASSQARASGSLPYNEQFF,TGTGCCAGCAGCCAGGCGAGGGCTAGCGGGAGCCTCCCCTACAATGAGCAGTTCTTC
TRBJ2-3,TRBD2,NA,TRBV4-1,CASSQSPSSGGGDTQYF,TGCGCCAGCAGCCAAAGTCCTTCTAGCGGGGGTGGGGATACGCAGTATTTT
TRBJ1-1,NA,NA,TRBV4-1,CASSQDRWGDAEAFF,TGCGCCAGCAGCCAAGATCGGTGGGGGGACGCTGAAGCTTTCTTT
TRBJ1-1,TRBD1,NA,TRBV19,CASSFTGGTEAFF,TGTGCCAGTAGCTTTACAGGGGGCACTGAAGCTTTCTTT
TRBJ2-7,TRBD1,NA,TRBV6-5,CASTTLTGGSEQYF,TGTGCCAGCACCACCTTGACAGGGGGCAGTGAGCAGTACTTC
TRBJ2-3,TRBD2,NA,TRBV19,CASSIPSGRAGDTQYF,TGTGCCAGTAGTATCCCCAGCGGGAGGGCAGGAGATACGCAGTATTTT
TRBJ2-5,NA,NA,TRBV18,CASSPLGNTQETQYF,TGTGCCAGCTCACCTCTCGGGAATACTCAAGAGACCCAGTACTTC
TRBJ1-2,NA,NA,TRBV2,CASSENTDMSGYTF,TGTGCCAGCAGTGAGAACACTGACATGTCTGGCTACACCTTC
TRBJ1-2,TRBD1,NA,TRBV6-6,CASSYLRDRRNYGYTF,TGTGCCAGCAGTTACTTACGGGACAGACGGAACTATGGCTACACCTTC
TRBJ2-2,NA,NA,TRBV21-1,CASSKEDSTGELFF,TGTGCCAGCAGCAAAGAGGACTCCACCGGGGAGCTGTTTTTT
TRBJ1-3,TRBD1,few,TRBV7-9,CASSAMTGAGNTIYF,TGTGCCAGCAGCGCAATGACAGGGGCCGGAAACACCATATATTTT
TRBJ2-5,NA,NA,TRBV6-6,CASSVLTGKETQYF,TGTGCCAGCAGCGTTTTGACAGGCAAAGAGACCCAGTACTTC
TRBJ2-2,NA,few,TRBV12-3/TRBV12-4,CASNREIGELFF,TGTGCCAGCAATCGTGAGATCGGGGAGCTGTTTTTT
TRBJ1-2,TRBD1,NA,TRBV7-8,CASSLVAGGTENYGYTF,TGTGCCAGCAGCTTAGTGGCAGGGGGGACCGAAAACTATGGCTACACCTTC
TRBJ1-2,NA,NA,TRBV7-9,CASSFAEIKPVGYTF,TGTGCCAGCAGCTTCGCGGAAATCAAGCCCGTCGGCTACACCTTC
TRBJ2-5,NA,NA,TRBV2,CASSRGGARGYETQYF,TGTGCCAGCAGCCGAGGGGGGGCGCGCGGTTATGAGACCCAGTACTTC
TRBJ2-7,NA,NA,TRBV5-1,CASSLAQGATYEQYF,TGCGCCAGCAGCTTGGCCCAGGGTGCTACGTACGAGCAGTACTTC
TRBJ1-3,NA,NA,TRBV10-3,CAIRGNGGSGNTIYF,TGTGCCATCAGGGGCAACGGTGGCTCTGGAAACACCATATATTTT
TRBJ1-2,NA,NA,TRBV29-1,CSAGELYTF,TGCAGCGCCGGGGAACTCTACACCTTC
TRBJ1-6,NA,NA,TRBV18,CASSPPRGRESPLHF,TGTGCCAGCTCACCACCGAGGGGGAGGGAGTCACCCCTCCACTTT
TRBJ2-4,TRBD2,NA,TRBV29-1,CSVRTSGGKNIQYF,TGCAGCGTACGGACTAGCGGGGGCAAAAACATTCAGTACTTC
TRBJ1-2,TRBD1,NA,TRBV6-1,CASSERTGGSYGYTF,TGTGCCAGCAGTGAAAGGACAGGGGGCAGCTATGGCTACACCTTC
TRBJ1-2,NA,NA,TRBV11-2,CASSSLRRDDYGYTF,TGTGCCAGCAGCTCCTTGCGCAGGGATGACTATGGCTACACCTTC